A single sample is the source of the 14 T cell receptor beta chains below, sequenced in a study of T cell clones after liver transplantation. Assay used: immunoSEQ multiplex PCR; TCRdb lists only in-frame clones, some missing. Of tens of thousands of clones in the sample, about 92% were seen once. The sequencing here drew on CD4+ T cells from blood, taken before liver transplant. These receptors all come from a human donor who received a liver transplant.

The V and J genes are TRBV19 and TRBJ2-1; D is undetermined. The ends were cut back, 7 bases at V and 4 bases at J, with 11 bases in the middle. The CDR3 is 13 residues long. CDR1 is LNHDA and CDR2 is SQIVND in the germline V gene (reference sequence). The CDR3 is CASKFSDYNEQFF. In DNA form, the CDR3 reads TGTGCCAGTAAATTTTCGGATTACAATGAGCAGTTCTTC.

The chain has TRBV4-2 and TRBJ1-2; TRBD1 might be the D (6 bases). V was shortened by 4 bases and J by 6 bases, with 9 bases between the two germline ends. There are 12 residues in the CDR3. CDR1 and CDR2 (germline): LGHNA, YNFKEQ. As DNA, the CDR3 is TGTGCCAGCAGCCCCGGACAGCATGGCTACACCTTC. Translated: CASSPGQHGYTF.

This CDR3 reads CAISGGTYNEQFF. DNA for the CDR3: TGTGCCATCAGTGGCGGGACTTACAATGAGCAGTTCTTC. The J gene is TRBJ2-1, the V gene TRBV10-3; possible D gene TRBD2, 6 bases. V was pared by 4 bases and J by 4 bases, with 8 bases between. The germline V gene has CDR1 ENHRY and CDR2 SYGVKD. The CDR3 has 13 residues.

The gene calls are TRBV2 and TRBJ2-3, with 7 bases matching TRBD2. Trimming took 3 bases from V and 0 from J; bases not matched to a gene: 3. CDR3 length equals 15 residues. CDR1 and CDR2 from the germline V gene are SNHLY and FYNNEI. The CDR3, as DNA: TGTGCCAGCAGTGATTACGGGGGGAGCACAGATACGCAGTATTTT. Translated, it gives CASSDYGGSTDTQYF. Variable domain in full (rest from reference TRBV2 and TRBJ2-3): EPEVTQTPSHQVTQMGQEVILRCVPISNHLYFYWYRQILGQKVEFLVSFYNNEISEKSEIFDDQFSVERPDGSNFTLKIRSTKLEDSAMYFCASSDYGGSTDTQYFGPGTRLTVL.

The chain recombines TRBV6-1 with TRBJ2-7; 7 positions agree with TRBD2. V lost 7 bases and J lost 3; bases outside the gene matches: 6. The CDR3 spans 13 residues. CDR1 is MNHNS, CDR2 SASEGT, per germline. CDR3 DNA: TGTGCCAGCAAGGCTAGCGGCATCTACGAGCAGTACTTC. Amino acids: CASKASGIYEQYF.

The chain's CDR3 is CASSVTHYSNQPQHF. As DNA, the CDR3 is TGCGCCAGCAGTGTGACACATTATAGCAATCAGCCCCAGCATTTT. The chain links TRBV10-2 to TRBJ1-5; D is unresolved. Germline V gene sequence: CDR1 WSHSY, CDR2 SAAADI. The CDR3 is 15 amino acids. V lost 4 bases to trimming and J lost 0 bases, with 10 bases between them.

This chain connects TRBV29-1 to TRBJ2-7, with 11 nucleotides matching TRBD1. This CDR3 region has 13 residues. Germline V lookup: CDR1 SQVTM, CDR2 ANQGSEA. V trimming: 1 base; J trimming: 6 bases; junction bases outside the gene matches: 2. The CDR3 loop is CSVEGDRGSEQYF. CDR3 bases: TGCAGCGTTGAAGGGGACAGGGGGTCCGAGCAGTACTTC.

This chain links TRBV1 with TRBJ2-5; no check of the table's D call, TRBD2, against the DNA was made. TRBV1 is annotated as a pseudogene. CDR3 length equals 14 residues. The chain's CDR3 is CTSSHPSLQETQYF. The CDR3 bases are TGCACCAGCAGCCACCCGTCCCTTCAAGAGACCCAGTACTTC.

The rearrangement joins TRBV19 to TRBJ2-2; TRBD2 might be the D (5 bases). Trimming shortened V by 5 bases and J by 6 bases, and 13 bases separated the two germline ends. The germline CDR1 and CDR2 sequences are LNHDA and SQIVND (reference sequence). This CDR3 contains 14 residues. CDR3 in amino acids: CASSPGLAPGELFF. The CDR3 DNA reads TGTGCCAGTAGTCCCGGACTTGCTCCCGGGGAGCTGTTTTTT.

CDR3 amino acids: CASSPLNSGSSYEQYF. Here the CDR3 DNA reads TGTGCCAGCTCACCACTTAATAGCGGGAGCTCCTACGAGCAGTACTTC. The chain joins TRBV18 to TRBJ2-7; 9 nucleotides align to TRBD2. In germline, CDR1 is KGHSH, CDR2 LQKENI. J was trimmed by 0 bases and V by 1 base; bases with no gene match: 4. The CDR3 totals 16 residues.

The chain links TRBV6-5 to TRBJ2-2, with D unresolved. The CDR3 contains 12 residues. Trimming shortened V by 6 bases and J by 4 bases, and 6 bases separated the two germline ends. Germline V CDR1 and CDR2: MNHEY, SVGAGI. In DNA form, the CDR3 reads TGTGCCAGCAGGGTAGGCACCGGGGAGCTGTTTTTT. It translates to CASRVGTGELFF.

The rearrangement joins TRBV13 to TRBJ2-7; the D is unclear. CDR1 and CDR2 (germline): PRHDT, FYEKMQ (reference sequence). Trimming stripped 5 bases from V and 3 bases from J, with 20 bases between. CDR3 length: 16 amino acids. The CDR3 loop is CASSPGELSGYYEQYF. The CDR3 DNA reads TGTGCCAGCAGCCCAGGAGAACTATCAGGCTACTACGAGCAGTACTTC.

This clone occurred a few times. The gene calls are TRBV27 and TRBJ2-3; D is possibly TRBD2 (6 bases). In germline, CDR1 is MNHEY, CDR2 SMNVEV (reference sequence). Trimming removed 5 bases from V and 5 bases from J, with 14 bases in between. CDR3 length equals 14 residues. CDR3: CASSVGLAQDTQYF. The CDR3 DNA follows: TGTGCCAGCAGTGTCGGTCTAGCGCAAGATACGCAGTATTTT.

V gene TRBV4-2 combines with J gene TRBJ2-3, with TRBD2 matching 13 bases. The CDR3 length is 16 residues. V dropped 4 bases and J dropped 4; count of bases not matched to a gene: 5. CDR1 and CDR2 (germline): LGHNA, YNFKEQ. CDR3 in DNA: TGTGCCAGCAGCCCGGGGACTAGCGGGATTCCAGATACGCAGTATTTT. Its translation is CASSPGTSGIPDTQYF.